This T cell receptor beta chain was recorded in a study of Ad26.COV2.S vaccination and SARS-CoV-2 variants. The overall study: The donor belonged to the COV1001 Ad26.COV2.S trial arm. In the study, Ad26.COV2.S was injected intramuscularly once, or twice 56 days apart.

CDR1 is MNHNS and CDR2 is SASEGT in the germline V gene. The CDR3 is 16 residues long. The germline V and J ends were trimmed by 1 base and 1 base, with 14 bases remaining between them. Notes on this clone: Antigen specificity is unknown.

Whole-study findings and limits: Placebo recipients showed lower spike-specific TCR breadth than vaccinees.

Produced via immunoSEQ multiplex PCR; TCRdb's table is partial and in-frame only. The sample holds 380,000 or so clones, roughly 80% seen once. The treatment was: roughly 18 received Ad26.COV2.S at low or high dose, single or two shots; roughly 5 received placebo; per-sample allocation not given. Specimen acquisition occurred on day 63 following the initial vaccine or placebo injection. Donation came from an adult in Boston who was aged 18-55 years. This sequence was found in a person between 18 and 65 years old who received the Ad26.COV2.S COVID-19 vaccine or a placebo. Specimen: peripheral blood, collected in a trial of Ad26.COV2.S vaccine versus placebo. The rearrangement links TRBV6-1 to TRBJ2-7; perhaps TRBD2 as D (6 bases). In nucleotides, the CDR3 is TGTGCCAGCAGTGAAGACTTTAGCGGCTTGTCCTACGAGCAGTACTTC. Amino acid sequence: CASSEDFSGLSYEQYF.